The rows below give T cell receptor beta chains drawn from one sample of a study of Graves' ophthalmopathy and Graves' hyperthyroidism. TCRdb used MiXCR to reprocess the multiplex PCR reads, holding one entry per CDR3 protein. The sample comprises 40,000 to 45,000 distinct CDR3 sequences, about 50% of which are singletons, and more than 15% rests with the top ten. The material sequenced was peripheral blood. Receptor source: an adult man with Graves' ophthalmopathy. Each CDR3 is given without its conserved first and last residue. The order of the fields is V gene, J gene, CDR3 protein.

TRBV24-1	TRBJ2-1	ATSDSGRAHNEQF
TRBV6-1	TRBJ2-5	ASSAGGEETQY
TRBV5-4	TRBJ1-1	ASSLGGTGPAEAF
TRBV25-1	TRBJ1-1	ASSSSGSETEAF
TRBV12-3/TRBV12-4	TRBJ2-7	ASGRLAGVGEQY
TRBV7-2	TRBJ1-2	ASTGYT
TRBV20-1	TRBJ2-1	SALTSGGSSGYNEQF
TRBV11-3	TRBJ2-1	ASSLERVWADSYNEQF
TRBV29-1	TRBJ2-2	SVPLTGHTGELF
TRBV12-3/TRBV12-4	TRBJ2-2	ASSSAGGQHGELF
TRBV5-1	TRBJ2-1	ASSLKLGRFNEQF
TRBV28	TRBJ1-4	ASSSTVTDEKLF
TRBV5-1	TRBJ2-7	ASSQPETGGTKGQY
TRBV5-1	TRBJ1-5	ASSLDRNSNQPQH
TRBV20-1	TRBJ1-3	SASGGAAGNTIY
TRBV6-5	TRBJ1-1	ASWDATGNTEAF
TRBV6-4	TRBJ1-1	ASKSSGANTEAF
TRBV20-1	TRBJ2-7	SALGQGTYEQY
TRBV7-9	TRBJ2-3	ASSSSGSADTQY
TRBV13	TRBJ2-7	ASSLGCSYEQY
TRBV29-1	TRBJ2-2	SANAGPGTYTGELF
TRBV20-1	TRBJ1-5	SAPEGTGESQPQH
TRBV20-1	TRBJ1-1	SARDREGATGTEAF
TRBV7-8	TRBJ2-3	ASSLGTSGMKDTQY
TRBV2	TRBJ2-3	ASSPTSVRADTQY
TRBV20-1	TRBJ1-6	SASSRSWSPLH
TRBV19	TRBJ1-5	ASSIARVSNQPQH
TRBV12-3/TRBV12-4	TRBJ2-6	ASSTSGANVLT
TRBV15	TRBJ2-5	ATSRDWVQKTQY
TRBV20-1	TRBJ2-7	SAYRDSYEQY
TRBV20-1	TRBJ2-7	SGITGTGTYEQY
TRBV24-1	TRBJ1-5	AQHEAGGSNQPQH
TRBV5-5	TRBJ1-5	ASSRTVGGPQH
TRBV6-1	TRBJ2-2	ASSEAETGDTGELF
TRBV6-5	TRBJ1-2	ASSYNRGRYGYT
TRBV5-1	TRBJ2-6	ASSLGQVSGANVLT
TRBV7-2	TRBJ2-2	ASSPPITGELS
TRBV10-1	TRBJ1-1	ASNREGLNTEAF
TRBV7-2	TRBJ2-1	ASSRGLFNEQF
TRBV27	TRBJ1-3	ASSLKGGGNTIY
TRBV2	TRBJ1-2	ASGSGTVRAGYT
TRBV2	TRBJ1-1	ASSGQFNTEAF
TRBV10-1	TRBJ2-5	ASSEFRGQETQY
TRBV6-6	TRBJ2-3	ASNKRQGSDTQY
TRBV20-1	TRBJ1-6	NRGISGNSPLH